This T cell receptor (beta chain) is drawn from a study of blood T cell repertoires in COVID-19. Across the study: Italy, Spain and the United States were the sources of the convalescent and acute COVID-19 samples. T cells, B-cell-depleted T cells, or PBMCs supplied cDNA or gDNA.

Original data processing: How many nucleated cells were present was estimated from reference gene primer amplification. Assay used: immunoSEQ multiplex PCR; TCRdb lists only in-frame clones, some missing. V and J calls and clone size are copied from that table; D and trimming were computed from the DNA. The sample has a few hundred thousand clones, around 80% seen once; the top ten hold about 13%. The germline V and J ends were trimmed by 7 bases and 3 bases, with 19 bases remaining between them. Per the germline V gene, CDR1 is MNHEY and CDR2 is SMNVEV (reference sequence). This CDR3 spans 15 amino acids.

Sequenced: peripheral blood. The sequence was collected from a human donor in a cohort sampled during active COVID-19. The V call is TRBV27, the J call TRBJ2-7; perhaps TRBD1 as D (6 bases). The CDR3 DNA sequence: TGTGCCAGCAACTATAAACCGGGACACTTCTACGAGCAGTACTTC. This translates into CASNYKPGHFYEQYF.